The 4 T cell receptor beta chains given below trace back to one sample, sequenced in a study of CD8+CD57+ T cells in acquired aplastic anemia. The patients chosen for sequencing had shown expansion of CD8+CD57+ cells (detected by flow cytometry). The template used for profiling TCR beta VDJ and CDR3 was genomic DNA. A single record per CDR3 protein comes from TCRdb applying MiXCR to the reads. The data show about 160,000 distinct CDR3 sequences, with 71% seen just once and more than 35% held by the top ten. The sample taken for sequencing was sorted CD4+, CD8+, or CD8+CD57+ T cells (not recorded which) from PBMCs. The receptors stem from a human donor with aplastic anemia.

The rearrangement links TRBV7-2 to TRBJ2-2, with 10 bases aligning to TRBD1. Germline CDR1 is SGHTA and CDR2 is FQGNSA. V lost 5 bases, J lost 9 bases, and 9 bases stayed unmatched. The CDR3 has 15 residues. CDR3 sequence (DNA): TGTGCCAGCAGCCCCCGGACAGGGGGGAACCGGGAGCTGTTTTTT. It yields the protein CASSPRTGGNRELFF.

The rearrangement links TRBV27 to TRBJ2-3; 8 positions agree with TRBD2. CDR3 length: 15 residues. V trimming: 7 bases; J trimming: 4 bases; junction bases outside the gene matches: 10. Germline V lookup: CDR1 MNHEY, CDR2 SMNVEV (reference sequence). The CDR3 nucleotides are TGTGCCAGCATGGTAGCGACGGGGGGGCCAGATACGCAGTATTTT. Translated: CASMVATGGPDTQYF.

Concerning this clonotype: Its ends do not fully match the called genes, so a read error is possible. The rearrangement links TRBV7-2 to TRBJ2-5, with D perhaps being TRBD1 or TRBD2 (5 bases each). This CDR3 contains 14 residues. Germline-derived CDR1 and CDR2 are SGHTA and FQGNSA. As DNA, the CDR3 is TGTGCCAGCAGCCGTTACGGGACGAGAGAGGCCCAGTACTTC. It specifies CASSRYGTREAQYF.

This chain uses TRBV20-1 with TRBJ1-2; TRBD1 is a possible D gene (6 bases). Between the trimmed V and J ends, which lost 5 bases and 6 bases, there was a span of 7 bases. The CDR3 loop spans 10 amino acids. In germline, CDR1 is DFQATT, CDR2 SNEGSKA (reference sequence). CDR3 residues: CSAEGDGYTF. The CDR3 coding sequence is TGCAGTGCTGAGGGGGATGGCTACACCTTC.